Below, one T cell receptor (beta chain) is given with its context. The data stem from a study of blood T cell repertoires in COVID-19. This CDR3 has 12 residues. In germline, CDR1 is SQVTM, CDR2 ANQGSEA. Losses at the gene ends were 7 bases for V and 3 bases for J; bases not matched to a gene: 5. This table comes from immunoSEQ multiplex PCR, and its TCRdb copy is limited to in-frame clones, with some not included. The sample consists of over 85,000 clones, roughly 85% of them appearing once. The genes are TRBV29-1 and TRBJ1-2, with 7 nucleotides matching TRBD1. This clonotype was sampled from an elderly man with acute or convalescent COVID-19. Sequencing was carried out using peripheral blood. CDR3 nucleotides: TGCAGCGGGGACAGCCCTTACTATGGCTACACCTTC. It specifies CSGDSPYYGYTF.